These 20 T cell receptor beta chains were all obtained from the same sample, sequenced in a study of shared clonotypes between healthy human individuals. Sequencing was performed with immunoSEQ multiplex PCR; in TCRdb, only in-frame clones are kept and a portion is missing. The sample records roughly 330,000 clones, less than 85% being singletons. Sequenced sample: memory CD4+ T cells sorted from blood. Sample subset: CD45RA-negative fraction. Receptor source: a man under 40 in good health.

This rearrangement joins TRBV27 to TRBJ2-3, with D unclear. CDR3 size: 15 residues. Germline V gene lookup returns CDR1 MNHEY and CDR2 SMNVEV (reference sequence). Trimming stripped 0 bases from V and 4 bases from J, with 11 bases between. CDR3 sequence reads: CASSLSTGFADTQYF. CDR3 DNA: TGTGCCAGCAGTTTATCGACCGGATTTGCAGATACGCAGTATTTT.

The rearrangement links TRBV7-9 to TRBJ2-5; D may be TRBD1 (6 bases). There are 12 residues in the CDR3. Trimming took 7 bases from V and 1 from J, leaving 7 bases between them. Germline CDR1 SEHNR, CDR2 FQNEAQ (reference sequence). DNA for the CDR3: TGTGCCAGCACAGGGGTCCAAGAGACCCAGTACTTC. Encoded protein: CASTGVQETQYF. The variable domain in full, completed from reference TRBV7-9 and TRBJ2-5, reads DTGVSQNPRHKITKRGQNVTFRCDPISEHNRLYWYRQTLGQGPEFLTYFQNEAQLEKSRLLSDRFSAERPKGSFSTLEIQRTEQGDSAMYLCASTGVQETQYFGPGTRLLVL.

The gene calls are TRBV5-1 and TRBJ2-1; TRBD2 agrees at 12 bases. The CDR3 is 15 residues long. V was pared by 4 bases and J by 6 bases, with 5 bases of the junction left unmatched. CDR1 SGHRS and CDR2 YFSETQ come from the germline V gene. CDR3 in amino acids: CASSDGTSGLNEQFF. The CDR3 DNA is TGCGCCAGCAGCGACGGGACTAGCGGGCTCAATGAGCAGTTCTTC.

The rearrangement links TRBV2 to TRBJ2-3, with 8 positions matching TRBD1. Germline CDR1 SNHLY, CDR2 FYNNEI. The J segment lost 4 bases and the V segment lost 4 bases, leaving 7 bases of the junction unmatched. The CDR3 runs 15 residues. The CDR3 region has the DNA TGTGCCAGCAGTGGGGCAGGGGGCATCCCAGATACGCAGTATTTT. This translates into CASSGAGGIPDTQYF.

The V call is TRBV10-3, the J call TRBJ1-4; 8 bases fit TRBD1. The CDR3 has 14 amino acids. Unmatched junction bases numbered 3, after V lost 6 bases and J lost 3 bases. CDR1 is ENHRY and CDR2 is SYGVKD in the germline V gene. This CDR3 is CAISSTGANEKLFF. CDR3 DNA: TGTGCCATCAGCTCGACAGGGGCTAATGAAAAACTGTTTTTT.

The rearrangement links TRBV6-1 to TRBJ1-5; D remains unclear. V was cut by 1 base and J by 6 bases, with 10 bases left in between. The CDR3 spans 14 residues. The germline V gene encodes CDR1 MNHNS and CDR2 SASEGT. This CDR3 reads CASSEVVVGQPQHF. CDR3 nucleotide sequence: TGTGCCAGCAGTGAAGTAGTAGTCGGTCAGCCCCAGCATTTT.

V gene TRBV11-3 combines with J gene TRBJ2-1; D is perhaps TRBD1 or TRBD2 (6 bases each). V was shortened by 5 bases and J by 7 bases, with 24 bases between the two germline ends. Germline CDR1 reads SGHNT; CDR2 reads YENEEA. The CDR3 extends over 17 amino acids. In nucleotides, the CDR3 is TGTGCCAGCAGCCTTACTGTAGGGGGGCGAAGTTTTAATGAGCAGTTCTTC. Translation: CASSLTVGGRSFNEQFF. The full variable domain, in which reference TRBV11-3 and TRBJ2-1 provide the parts outside the CDR3, is EAGVVQSPRYKIIEKKQPVAFWCNPISGHNTLYWYLQNLGQGPELLIRYENEEAVDDSQLPKDRFSAERLKGVDSTLKIQPAELGDSAVYLCASSLTVGGRSFNEQFFGPGTRLTVL.

This clone showed up just once. The J gene is TRBJ2-7, the V gene TRBV28, with TRBD2 identical over 15 bases. Germline V gene data show CDR1 as MDHEN and CDR2 as SYDVKM. With V trimmed by 5 bases and J by 1 base, 9 bases remained unmatched. The CDR3 is made up of 18 amino acids. CDR3 sequence (DNA): TGTGCCAGCAGTACACCACCGGGACTAGCGGGAGGTTCCTACGAGCAGTACTTC. This codes for CASSTPPGLAGGSYEQYF. The variable domain in full, completed from reference TRBV28 and TRBJ2-7, reads DVKVTQSSRYLVKRTGEKVFLECVQDMDHENMFWYRQDPGLGLRLIYFSYDVKMKEKGDIPEGYSVSREKKERFSLILESASTNQTSMYLCASSTPPGLAGGSYEQYFGPGTRLTVT.

The J gene is TRBJ2-3, the V gene TRBV10-2; TRBD2 agrees at 7 bases. From germline, CDR1 is WSHSY and CDR2 SAAADI. The V segment lost 0 bases and the J segment 3 bases; nucleotides outside the gene matches: 3. The CDR3 runs to 15 residues. CDR3 protein: CASSESDGRTDTQYF. The DNA for the CDR3 is TGCGCCAGCAGTGAGTCGGACGGGAGGACAGATACGCAGTATTTT.

The chain carries TRBV7-6 and TRBJ2-3; weak D call: TRBD2 (5 bases). The CDR3 extends over 14 amino acids. In germline, CDR1 is SGHVS, CDR2 FNYEAQ. With 1 base removed from V and 1 base from J, the gap between germline ends came to 6 bases. CDR3 DNA sequence: TGTGCCAGCAGCTTAGGGCGGGGCACAGATACGCAGTATTTT. This encodes CASSLGRGTDTQYF. Filled out from reference TRBV7-6 and TRBJ2-3, the complete variable domain reads GAGVSQSPRYKVTKRGQDVALRCDPISGHVSLYWYRQALGQGPEFLTYFNYEAQQDKSGLPNDRFSAERPEGSISTLTIQRTEQRDSAMYRCASSLGRGTDTQYFGPGTRLTVL.

This clone appeared once. The V call is TRBV6-1, the J call TRBJ2-7; D not certain. V dropped 1 base and J dropped 6 bases, with 4 bases sitting between them. Germline V gives CDR1 MNHNS, CDR2 SASEGT. The CDR3 is 11 residues long. The CDR3 nucleotides read TGTGCCAGCAGTGAAGTAGCCGAGCAGTACTTC. It codes for CASSEVAEQYF.

The V gene is TRBV12-5, the J gene TRBJ2-1; no clear D. Trimming pared 3 bases from V and 6 bases from J, leaving 6 bases between. Germline CDR1 reads LGHNT; CDR2 reads FRNRAP. The CDR3 is 12 amino acids. CDR3 nucleotides: TGTGCTAGTGGTTTCAATTCCAATGAGCAGTTCTTC. This codes for CASGFNSNEQFF.

The table lists this clone with a count of one. The rearrangement uses TRBV2 and TRBJ2-1; D possibly corresponds to TRBD1 (5 bases). This CDR3 is built from 15 residues. V was pared by 3 bases and J by 5 bases, with 14 bases between. CDR1 is SNHLY, CDR2 FYNNEI, per germline. CDR3 in amino acids: CASSETEIGDNEQFF. CDR3 DNA sequence: TGTGCCAGCAGTGAGACAGAGATTGGAGACAATGAGCAGTTCTTC. Full variable domain (missing parts from reference TRBV2 and TRBJ2-1): EPEVTQTPSHQVTQMGQEVILRCVPISNHLYFYWYRQILGQKVEFLVSFYNNEISEKSEIFDDQFSVERPDGSNFTLKIRSTKLEDSAMYFCASSETEIGDNEQFFGPGTRLTVL.

This clone showed up many times. As DNA, the CDR3 is TGTGCCAGTAGTATAAACGGTAACACAGATACGCAGTATTTT. Its protein product is CASSINGNTDTQYF. J is TRBJ2-3 and V is TRBV19, with D unresolved. CDR3 length equals 14 residues. Trimming stripped 2 bases from V and 2 bases from J, with 8 bases between. Germline V gene lookup returns CDR1 LNHDA and CDR2 SQIVND (reference sequence).

This clone appeared a few times. The chain employs TRBV10-3 and TRBJ2-3; D possibly corresponds to TRBD1 (5 bases). The CDR3 is 14 amino acids. V was clipped by 8 bases and J by 1 base, with 13 bases between them. CDR1 is ENHRY and CDR2 is SYGVKD in the germline V gene. Written as DNA, the CDR3 is TGTGCCATCCGACAGAGGCTCGGCACAGATACGCAGTATTTT. Protein sequence: CAIRQRLGTDTQYF.

V is TRBV6-5 and J is TRBJ2-1; 7 positions agree with TRBD1. This CDR3 spans 12 amino acids. Germline-derived CDR1 and CDR2 are MNHEY and SVGAGI. The junction had 0 bases not matched to a gene; V was cut back by 6 bases and J by 4 bases. The CDR3 nucleotides read TGTGCCAGCAGGGGACAGTACAATGAGCAGTTCTTC. Residues: CASRGQYNEQFF.

This clone was recorded a few times. The chain combines TRBV2 with TRBJ2-1; 9 bases fit TRBD2. The junction had 7 bases not matched to a gene; V was cut back by 4 bases and J by 3 bases. The CDR3 has 16 residues. The germline V gene encodes CDR1 SNHLY and CDR2 FYNNEI. CDR3 sequence: CASSGRGRVYYNEQFF. As DNA, the CDR3 is TGTGCCAGCAGTGGTCGCGGGAGGGTTTACTACAATGAGCAGTTCTTC.

This chain connects TRBV10-3 to TRBJ2-7, with D perhaps TRBD2 (6 bases). Germline-derived CDR1 and CDR2 are ENHRY and SYGVKD. This CDR3 spans 14 amino acids. Trimming left V 10 bases short and J 5 bases short, with 21 bases between. The CDR3 protein is CATKLGQRENEQYF. The DNA of the CDR3 is TGTGCCACCAAATTGGGGCAACGGGAGAACGAGCAGTACTTC.

V usage is TRBV7-2 and J usage is TRBJ1-3; D gene uncertain. The CDR3 extends over 13 amino acids. The V gene lost 6 bases and the J gene lost 2 bases, with 8 bases spanning the gap. Germline CDR1 reads SGHTA; CDR2 reads FQGNSA. The CDR3 region has the DNA TGTGCCAGCAGGCCAAGGGCTGGAAACACCATATATTTT. This encodes CASRPRAGNTIYF.

This clone was seen a handful of times. The J gene is TRBJ2-5, the V gene TRBV19, with D uncertain. Trimming cost V 2 bases and J 2 bases, with 0 bases left between them. Germline V CDR1 and CDR2: LNHDA, SQIVND (reference sequence). This CDR3 has 11 residues. The CDR3 nucleotides are TGTGCCAGTAGTATACAAGAGACCCAGTACTTC. Protein sequence: CASSIQETQYF.